A few counts support the clone carrying this T cell receptor beta chain. Its antigen is unknown. These data belong to a study of T cell repertoires in cytomegalovirus infection. For the study at large: Public TCR beta signatures indicated both CMV infection and matching HLA type.

Broader study findings: Based on cumulative public TCR beta family frequency, carriers of CMV plus the relevant HLA were identified.

Each CDR3 protein is one row after TCRdb ran MiXCR on the reads. The sample contains about 360,000 distinct CDR3 sequences, 15% to 20% of which appear only once. The CDR3 runs 13 residues. Germline CDR1 and CDR2: SNHLY and FYNNEI. Between the trimmed V and J ends, which lost 4 bases and 8 bases, there was a span of 14 bases. Sequenced material: PBMCs. The rearrangement links TRBV2 to TRBJ1-1; a weak D match, TRBD1 (6 bases). The origin of this receptor is a human donor in good health (CMV status not recorded). Some clones in this sample may be carry-over from other donors' samples. The CDR3, as DNA: TGTGCCAGCAGTGTGAGACGGGACAAGGAAGCTTTCTTT. It yields the protein CASSVRRDKEAFF. The whole variable domain, remainder taken from reference TRBV2 and TRBJ1-1, is EPEVTQTPSHQVTQMGQEVILRCVPISNHLYFYWYRQILGQKVEFLVSFYNNEISEKSEIFDDQFSVERPDGSNFTLKIRSTKLEDSAMYFCASSVRRDKEAFFGQGTRLTVV.